This T cell receptor (beta chain) was documented in a study of vaccination effects on CD4 cells after COVID-19. Study background: Two-dose vaccination with either BNT162b2 or mRNA-1273 was given to the participants. Regarding the study as a whole: Few convalescent patients were studied, and early post-infection samples were lacking. Nearly all vaccine-induced clones in healthy recipients recognized only SARS-CoV-2.

The trim removed 5 bases at V and 0 bases at J, leaving 3 bases unmatched. CDR1 and CDR2 (germline): SEHNR, FQNEAQ (reference sequence). The CDR3 has 15 residues. Viral peptide pools were used in the ViraFEST assay to expand antigen-specific CD4+ T cells, and sequencing came afterward. CD4+ T cell isolation took place after 10 days of culture. Having tested negative for nucleocapsid antibodies, the vaccine recipients showed no prior SARS-CoV-2 infection. The authors exchanged half the medium for IL-2 medium on days 3 and 7. The repertoire was sequenced with immunoSEQ multiplex PCR; TCRdb's copy has only in-frame clones and lacks some. This repertoire shows 60,000 to 65,000 clones, approximately 75% found once; its top ten account for about 3.5%. A word on this clone: Its antigen is unidentified.

The clonotype was recovered from a human donor who received a COVID-19 vaccine. The J gene is TRBJ2-5, the V gene TRBV7-9; 10 bases map to TRBD1. Sequencing used CD4+ T cells from PBMCs cultured with HCoV-OC43 spike peptides, obtained before COVID-19 vaccination. This sample's subset: HCoV-OC43 spike overlapping peptide pool stimulation. CDR3 DNA: TGTGCCAGCAGCCTCGGGACAGGGGACCAAGAGACCCAGTACTTC. Translation: CASSLGTGDQETQYF.